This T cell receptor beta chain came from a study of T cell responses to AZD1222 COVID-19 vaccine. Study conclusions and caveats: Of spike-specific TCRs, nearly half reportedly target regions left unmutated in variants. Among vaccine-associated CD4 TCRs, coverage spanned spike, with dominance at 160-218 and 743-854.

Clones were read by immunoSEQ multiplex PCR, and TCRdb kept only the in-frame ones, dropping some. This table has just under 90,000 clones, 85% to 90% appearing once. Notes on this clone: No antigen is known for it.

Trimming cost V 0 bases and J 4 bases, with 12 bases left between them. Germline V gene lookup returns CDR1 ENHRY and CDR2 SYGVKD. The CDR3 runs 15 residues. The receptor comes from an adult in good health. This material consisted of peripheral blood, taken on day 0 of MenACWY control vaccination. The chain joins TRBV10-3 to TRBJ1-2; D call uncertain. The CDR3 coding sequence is TGTGCCATCAGTGAGTCCCGGCAGGATCTCTATGGCTACACCTTC. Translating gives CAISESRQDLYGYTF.